Given below is one TCR beta chain in context. No antigen is known for it. Base-call qualities are not available, and no considerably larger clone is one nucleotide away. The data originate from a study of PD-L1 blockade in urothelial cancer listed by TCRdb under 2017. About the full investigation: All patients started therapy in the mid-2010s and received atezolizumab 1,200 mg intravenously every 3 weeks. About 90% of the roughly 29 patients were identified as males with urothelial cancer of bladder origin, and a prior smoking history was reported by 18 of 29 patients. Patients had an ECOG performance status of 0 or 1 and had received between 0 and 3 prior chemotherapy regimens. Blood samples were analyzed 3 weeks after the start of treatment (second dose) and 6 weeks after the start of treatment. Blood samples gave median yields of about 150,000 T cells and 80,000 or so unique TCRs, along with a median clonality of approximately 0.084. The study, an exploratory multi-omic analysis, examined somatic, immune and clinical correlates of response to PD-L1 blockade with atezolizumab in urothelial cancer. Pretreatment tumor samples, along with matched peripheral blood collected serially before and after atezolizumab treatment, underwent TCR sequencing. Durable clinical benefit was defined as progression-free survival longer than 6 months, and TCR features were also tested against progression-free and overall survival. In the same patients who had TCR sequencing, pretreatment tumors also underwent whole exome sequencing and RNA sequencing. Durable clinical benefit was achieved by nine patients and was not achieved by 20 patients. Twenty-nine patients had pretreatment blood TCR-seq, around 25 had at least one posttreatment blood collection, and around 25 had tumor TCR-seq.

The time point label of this sample denotes: peripheral blood 6 weeks after treatment start. A total of about 31 patients with locally advanced or metastatic urothelial carcinoma, treated at Memorial Sloan Kettering on a trial protocol, made up the cohort. Peripheral blood mononuclear cells were collected pretreatment and during treatment, with between 1 and 8 total time points obtained per patient. The Qiagen DNeasy Blood extraction kit was used to purify genomic DNA from total PBMCs and tumor samples. PBMCs were collected pretreatment and during treatment, and were isolated and stored as previously described. To estimate absolute template abundance from read counts, synthetic TCR analog templates were spiked into each PCR. TCRbeta CDR3 regions were amplified from genomic DNA with bias-controlled V and J gene primers using the immunoSEQ assay. Sequencing of rearranged TCRbeta segments was done at approximately 20X coverage. In the paper's pipeline: Sequencing errors were corrected by clustering and CDR3s were annotated against IMGT to assign V, D and J genes. Out-of-frame and stop-codon sequences were excluded, and only productive TCRbeta rearrangements were used in downstream analyses. Clonality was computed as one minus Shannon entropy normalized by the log of the number of unique productive sequences. Fisher's exact test with Benjamini-Hochberg correction, using a cutoff of adjusted p below 0.01, was how clones that differed between time points or between blood and tumor were identified. TCRdb mirrors the immuneACCESS table, restricted to in-frame sequences. Some clones are absent from its copies; in checked studies, under half trace to an unresolved V gene, and the reason for the others is unknown. V, J and clone size are those of that table, while D and trimming were read from the DNA. This sample comprises roughly 110,000 clones, 85% to 95% of them detected only once. Clones ranked in the top ten supply 3% to 4.5% of the sample.

General conclusions and limits of the study: Because the sample size was small (n ≈ 30) and many exploratory analyses were performed, the results are intended to be hypothesis-generating. Greater expansion of tumor-associated TCR clones in peripheral blood 3 weeks after the start of treatment was observed in patients with durable benefit (n of about 24, p = 0.022). A pretreatment peripheral blood TCR clonality below the median was linked to improved progression-free and overall survival.

The CDR3 has 15 amino acids, counting the end cysteine and phenylalanine. The only DNA kept is the CDR3, 45 bases in frame from the first base. The V and J ends are trimmed by 0 bases and 4 bases, leaving 13 bases between them. As encoded in the germline V gene (reference sequence), CDR1 is SGHKS while CDR2 is YYEKEE. The chain was built from TRBV5-5 and TRBJ1-1; the D gene is perhaps TRBD1, on 6 matching bases. This clonotype originated in a man in his sixties with urothelial cancer. This sample comprised PBMCs, obtained around atezolizumab (anti-PD-L1) treatment. The CDR3 region: CASSLGAGQSTEAFF. The DNA sequence follows: TGTGCCAGCAGCTTGGGGGCCGGACAGAGCACTGAAGCTTTCTTT.